What follows are 26 T cell receptor beta chains derived from one specimen sequenced in a study of CD8 T cells in ankylosing spondylitis. MiXCR was run by TCRdb on the 5' RACE reads, yielding one entry per CDR3 protein. This sample carries 250,000 to 400,000 distinct CDR3 sequences, 11% of them seen once, and the ten largest clones take about 10%. Sequences were obtained from blood, either unsorted or a sorted T cell fraction (not recorded which). These receptors all stem from a female donor with ankylosing spondylitis or in good health (not recorded which).

This clonotype was recorded a few times. This chain connects TRBV20-1 to TRBJ1-3, with D maybe TRBD1 (6 bases). CDR3 length equals 14 residues. The germline CDR1 and CDR2 sequences are DFQATT and SNEGSKA (reference sequence). V lost 6 bases, J lost 4 bases, and 16 bases lay in between. Here the CDR3 reads CSAQALGGGNTIYF. DNA for the CDR3: TGCAGTGCACAGGCACTAGGGGGAGGAAACACCATATATTTT.

This clonotype came up many times. V gene TRBV7-2 combines with J gene TRBJ2-1, with D maybe TRBD2 (5 bases). Germline CDR1 and CDR2: SGHTA and FQGNSA. The CDR3 is made up of 13 amino acids. Trimming removed 5 bases at V and 11 bases at J, with 16 bases between. The CDR3 is CASSKEGSFQQFF. Written as DNA, the CDR3 is TGTGCCAGCAGCAAAGAGGGCAGCTTTCAGCAGTTCTTC.

This clonotype was seen many times. The chain employs TRBV9 and TRBJ2-3; D is uncertain. This CDR3 comprises 13 residues. The germline V and J ends were trimmed by 1 base and 2 bases, with 5 bases remaining between them. The germline CDR1 and CDR2 sequences are SGDLS and YYNGEE. DNA for the CDR3: TGTGCCAGCAGCGTAAGGTTCACAGATACGCAGTATTTT. Translated: CASSVRFTDTQYF.

This clonotype was counted many times. V usage is TRBV29-1 and J usage is TRBJ1-2; D is ambiguous. The CDR3 has 11 amino acids. Per the germline V gene, CDR1 is SQVTM and CDR2 is ANQGSEA. Trimming removed 4 bases at V and 6 bases at J, with 9 bases between. The CDR3 sequence is CSVGKGDGYTF. The CDR3 nucleotides are TGCAGCGTTGGGAAAGGCGATGGCTACACCTTC.

This clonotype was seen repeatedly, ten times or more. The rearrangement uses TRBV4-3 and TRBJ1-6; the D gene is possibly TRBD1 (6 bases). Trimming shortened V by 7 bases and J by 7 bases, and 17 bases separated the two germline ends. Looked up from germline, CDR1 is LGHNA and CDR2 is YSLEER. The CDR3 runs to 15 residues. CDR3 coding DNA: TGCGCCAGCAAAACAGGGATCGGCACCAATTCACCCCTCCACTTT. It codes for CASKTGIGTNSPLHF.

In this sample, this clonotype turned up a few times. The chain employs TRBV7-6 and TRBJ1-3; TRBD1 agrees at 8 bases. Germline V lookup: CDR1 SGHVS, CDR2 FNYEAQ. There are 16 residues in the CDR3. Trimming cost V 4 bases and J 1 base; bases outside gene matches: 6. The CDR3 loop reads CASSSGQGWSGNTIYF. Written as DNA, the CDR3 is TGTGCCAGCAGCTCCGGACAGGGATGGTCTGGAAACACCATATATTTT.

This clonotype was observed a few times. V gene TRBV12-3 or TRBV12-4 combines with J gene TRBJ1-1, with a tentative D call TRBD1 (5 bases). CDR3 size: 15 residues. V was cut by 10 bases and J by 4 bases, with 22 bases left in between. The CDR3 protein is CATKEQTGGATEAFF. CDR3 nucleotides: TGTGCCACCAAAGAGCAGACCGGAGGGGCCACTGAAGCTTTCTTT.

The sample holds many counts of this clonotype. The chain couples TRBV5-5 to TRBJ2-3, with D perhaps matching TRBD1 or TRBD2 (5 bases each). Trimming removed 5 bases from V and 3 bases from J, with 16 bases in between. The CDR3 is 15 amino acids. Germline V lookup: CDR1 SGHKS, CDR2 YYEKEE (reference sequence). DNA of the CDR3: TGTGCCAGCAGGCCCGGGACCCCTCGAACAGATACGCAGTATTTT. Translated: CASRPGTPRTDTQYF.

V gene TRBV5-1 combines with J gene TRBJ2-7; TRBD1 might be the D (6 bases). Germline V gene sequence: CDR1 SGHRS, CDR2 YFSETQ. V lost 8 bases to trimming and J lost 5 bases, with 32 bases between them. CDR3 size: 18 residues. The CDR3 nucleotides are TGCGCCAGTCGGACAGTCGGTAATCAAGTCCGTGGGAAGGACGAGCAGTACTTC. Protein sequence: CASRTVGNQVRGKDEQYF.

The chain joins TRBV20-1 to TRBJ2-3; D might be TRBD1 (6 bases). From germline, CDR1 is DFQATT and CDR2 SNEGSKA (reference sequence). This CDR3 comprises 15 residues. The V end was cut by 0 bases, the J end by 0 bases, with 10 bases between. DNA of the CDR3: TGCAGTGCTAGAGATTGGACAGCGAGCACAGATACGCAGTATTTT. Its protein is CSARDWTASTDTQYF.

This clonotype was counted between two and nine times. The chain uses TRBV12-3 or TRBV12-4 and TRBJ1-6, with D uncertain. Trimming removed 3 bases at V and 10 bases at J, with 13 bases between. The CDR3 consists of 14 residues. The CDR3 DNA reads as TGTGCCAGCAGTTTGGGCGGGTCGGAGTCACCCCTCCACTTT. It encodes CASSLGGSESPLHF.

The CDR3 loop reads CASNEIGGNSPLHF. The DNA for the CDR3 is TGCGCCAGCAATGAGATCGGCGGGAATTCACCCCTCCACTTT. The chain recombines TRBV5-1 with TRBJ1-6; D not certain. The CDR3 consists of 14 residues. V was pared by 6 bases and J by 7 bases, with 14 bases between. The germline CDR1 and CDR2 sequences are SGHRS and YFSETQ.

This clonotype was counted between two and nine times. V usage is TRBV29-1 and J usage is TRBJ2-3, with D unclear. With 0 bases removed from V and 0 bases from J, the gap between germline ends came to 13 bases. Germline V gene sequence: CDR1 SQVTM, CDR2 ANQGSEA. The CDR3 has 16 residues. The CDR3 region is CSVEDLRRASTDTQYF. The CDR3 DNA is TGCAGCGTTGAAGACCTAAGAAGGGCTAGCACAGATACGCAGTATTTT.

This chain links TRBV27 with TRBJ2-2; D gene ambiguous. Germline V CDR1 and CDR2: MNHEY, SMNVEV (reference sequence). V lost 8 bases and J 0 bases, leaving 16 bases between the germline ends. The CDR3 is 16 residues long. CDR3 nucleotides: TGTGCCAGCGGTAGGGTGGCGGACCCGAACACCGGGGAGCTGTTTTTT. Amino acids: CASGRVADPNTGELFF.

This clonotype was counted ten times or more. The rearrangement uses TRBV20-1 and TRBJ2-1; D is unresolved. The germline V and J ends were trimmed by 4 bases and 0 bases, with 10 bases remaining between them. CDR1 is DFQATT and CDR2 is SNEGSKA in the germline V gene (reference sequence). CDR3 size: 14 residues. CDR3 sequence reads: CSAIPVPSYNEQFF. Written as DNA, the CDR3 is TGCAGTGCTATACCGGTTCCCTCCTACAATGAGCAGTTCTTC.

This clonotype was seen at least ten times. V usage is TRBV7-8 and J usage is TRBJ2-1, with TRBD1 identical over 9 bases. Trimming took 5 bases from V and 1 from J; bases not matched to a gene: 9. This CDR3 contains 17 residues. CDR1 SGHVS and CDR2 FQNEAQ come from the germline V gene. In nucleotides, the CDR3 is TGTGCCAGCAGCCTATATACGGGACAGGGATCCTACAATGAGCAGTTCTTC. Translating it yields CASSLYTGQGSYNEQFF.

This clonotype has a count of ten or more. V usage is TRBV20-1 and J usage is TRBJ2-7; D not resolved. Germline lookup yields CDR1 DFQATT and CDR2 SNEGSKA (reference sequence). V lost 6 bases and J 5 bases, leaving 14 bases between the germline ends. The CDR3 is 12 residues long. The CDR3, as DNA: TGCAGTGCAAAAAGGGTATCCCACGAGCAGTACTTC. As protein: CSAKRVSHEQYF.

The chain is built from TRBV4-3 and TRBJ2-1, with D perhaps matching TRBD1 or TRBD2 (5 bases each). The CDR3 is made up of 17 amino acids. Trimming pared 4 bases from V and 0 bases from J, leaving 16 bases between. Germline assignment: CDR1 LGHNA and CDR2 YSLEER. The CDR3 coding sequence is TGCGCCAGCAGCCCCCTGGTCTGGGGGAGCTCCTACAATGAGCAGTTCTTC. It yields the protein CASSPLVWGSSYNEQFF.

The chain employs TRBV20-1 and TRBJ2-5; 13 nucleotides agree with TRBD2. V gave up 4 bases and J gave up 4 bases; unmatched junction bases: 12. The CDR3 consists of 17 residues. Germline V gene data show CDR1 as DFQATT and CDR2 as SNEGSKA (reference sequence). Here the CDR3 DNA reads TGCAGTGCTACAACACTCACTAGCGGGAGGGCCCGAGAGACCCAGTACTTC. Amino acids: CSATTLTSGRARETQYF.

This clonotype was seen a few times. The genes are TRBV5-1 and TRBJ2-7, with 7 bases aligning to TRBD2. In germline, CDR1 is SGHRS, CDR2 YFSETQ. CDR3 length: 14 residues. The J segment lost 1 base and the V segment lost 2 bases, leaving 3 bases of the junction unmatched. The CDR3 loop is CASSFASGSYEQYF. DNA of the CDR3: TGCGCCAGCAGCTTCGCTAGCGGTTCCTACGAGCAGTACTTC.

This clonotype has just a few counts. CDR3 coding DNA: TGTGCCAGCAGCTCCGGGCTAGCGGGGTACGAGCAGTTCTTC. It codes for CASSSGLAGYEQFF. V is TRBV5-6 and J is TRBJ2-1, with 9 bases fitting TRBD2. Trimming cost V 3 bases and J 10 bases; bases outside gene matches: 8. Germline values: CDR1 SGHDT, CDR2 YYEEEE. The CDR3 covers 14 residues. The variable domain in full, completed from reference TRBV5-6 and TRBJ2-1, reads DAGVTQSPTHLIKTRGQQVTLRCSPKSGHDTVSWYQQALGQGPQFIFQYYEEEERQRGNFPDRFSGHQFPNYSSELNVNALLLGDSALYLCASSSGLAGYEQFFGPGTRLTVL.

This clonotype was detected many times. This chain uses TRBV5-1 with TRBJ2-2; D could derive from TRBD1 or TRBD2 (5 bases each). V was trimmed by 0 bases and J by 4 bases, leaving 10 bases between them. Germline V gene lookup returns CDR1 SGHRS and CDR2 YFSETQ. This CDR3 region has 15 residues. Written as DNA, the CDR3 is TGCGCCAGCAGCTTGGATGTGGGGACCACCGGGGAGCTGTTTTTT. Amino acid sequence: CASSLDVGTTGELFF.

The V gene is TRBV27, the J gene TRBJ1-1, with D unclear. Looked up from germline, CDR1 is MNHEY and CDR2 is SMNVEV (reference sequence). The CDR3 runs 13 residues. The V and J ends lost 4 bases and 4 bases respectively, with 10 bases between them. CDR3 bases: TGTGCCAGCAGTTATCTGACGGCCACTGAAGCTTTCTTT. This encodes CASSYLTATEAFF.

This clonotype came up many times. The chain combines TRBV20-1 with TRBJ2-1, with D perhaps TRBD1 (6 bases). CDR3 length equals 14 residues. Trimming took off 0 bases at V and 8 bases at J, with 14 bases between the two ends. Germline CDR1 DFQATT, CDR2 SNEGSKA (reference sequence). For the CDR3, the DNA is TGCAGTGCTAGAGACCCCAGGGGAAGGGATGAGCAGTTCTTC. Amino acid sequence: CSARDPRGRDEQFF.

There are many counts of this clonotype. The CDR3 bases are TGCAGCGTTGAAGCCCTGACAGGGAGCAATCAGCCCCAGCATTTT. Translation gives CSVEALTGSNQPQHF. The chain carries TRBV29-1 and TRBJ1-5; 7 bases are a match to TRBD1. V gave up 1 base and J gave up 1 base; unmatched junction bases: 4. Germline values: CDR1 SQVTM, CDR2 ANQGSEA. The CDR3 contains 15 residues.

This clonotype was counted at least ten times. The chain recombines TRBV5-1 with TRBJ2-2, with TRBD1 as a possible D gene (6 bases). The germline V gene encodes CDR1 SGHRS and CDR2 YFSETQ. CDR3 length: 14 residues. V shed 2 bases and J shed 10 bases, with 15 bases lying between them. CDR3 region: CASSFLQGRQELFF. As DNA, the CDR3 is TGCGCCAGCAGCTTTTTGCAGGGGAGACAGGAGCTGTTTTTT.